The rows below give T cell receptor beta chains drawn from one sample of a study of blood T cells in healthy people across ages. TCRdb re-called the 5' RACE reads through MiXCR, storing one row per CDR3 protein. Found here are 1 million or so distinct CDR3 sequences, about 23% of them singletons; the top ten hold around 0.75%. The sample was also reused in another study, on T cells of mothers and their children.

What was sequenced was blood. The receptors were gathered from a girl aged 2 to 9 in good health. CDR3s include the opening cysteine and the closing phenylalanine or tryptophan. The D gene is left open where the match is weak. The size of a clone is reported for some rows only, either as once, few or many, or as a class for expanded clones.

TRBD1	TRBV28	.	TRBJ1-4	TGTGCCAGTAGGCCTACCGGGACAGGGAAGAAAAAACTGTTTTTT	CASRPTGTGKKKLFF
.	TRBV7-2	few	TRBJ2-7	TGTGCCAGCAGACAAACATCAACCTACGAGCAGTACTTC	CASRQTSTYEQYF
.	TRBV4-1	.	TRBJ1-1	TGCGCCAGCAGCCGCCTTCCGGCAGGGATGAACACTGAAGCTTTCTTT	CASSRLPAGMNTEAFF
.	TRBV7-9	.	TRBJ2-7	TGTGCCAGCAGCCCGTTCGGGGGCCGTGAACCAACCTACGAGCAGTACTTC	CASSPFGGREPTYEQYF
.	TRBV20-1	.	TRBJ2-1	TGCAGTGCTGAGCTACAGGAAAGGCAGTTCTTC	CSAELQERQFF
.	TRBV12-3/TRBV12-4	.	TRBJ2-1	TGTGCCAGCGCCCTTTTAGTCTCATCCTACAATGAGCAGTTCTTC	CASALLVSSYNEQFF
.	TRBV3-1	.	TRBJ1-2	TGTGCCAGCAGCCCATCGAGTGGATGGGACATCCGCGGCTACACCTTC	CASSPSSGWDIRGYTF
.	TRBV15	.	TRBJ2-7	TGTGCCACCAGCAGAAGGGGGGCGACTTTACTCGACGAGCAGTACTTC	CATSRRGATLLDEQYF
.	TRBV24-1	.	TRBJ1-2	TGTGCCACCAGTGATTGGACGGGGGGCTATGGCTACACCTTC	CATSDWTGGYGYTF
.	TRBV5-1	few	TRBJ1-1	TGCGCCAGCAGCTTGGTGTGGGACGGGGGGAACACTGAAGCTTTCTTT	CASSLVWDGGNTEAFF
TRBD1	TRBV4-1	few	TRBJ1-4	TGCGCCAGCAGCCATAGGGGGACAGGGGTCGAAAAACTGTTTTTT	CASSHRGTGVEKLFF
.	TRBV20-1	.	TRBJ2-5	TGCAGTGTTGAACAGGGGGTAGGGGGGGAATATAGGACCCAGTACTTC	CSVEQGVGGEYRTQYF
.	TRBV21-1	.	TRBJ2-7	TGTGCCAGCAGCAAAACCTACCCCGGGGGGGACGAGCAGTACTTC	CASSKTYPGGDEQYF
.	TRBV7-8	.	TRBJ1-6	TGTGCCAGCAGCTACCGGGACGGCTATAATTCACCCCTCCACTTT	CASSYRDGYNSPLHF
.	TRBV3-1	.	TRBJ1-2	TGTGGCAGCAGCCAAGATAACCTTGGCTACACCTTC	CGSSQDNLGYTF
.	TRBV20-1	.	TRBJ1-4	TGCAGTGCTAGGGGGCAGGAGGTGGAAAAACTGTTTTTT	CSARGQEVEKLFF
TRBD2	TRBV7-9	.	TRBJ2-5	TGTGCCAGCAGCCCCGGGACTAGCTCGCGAGAGACCCAGTACTTC	CASSPGTSSRETQYF
.	TRBV7-2	few	TRBJ1-3	TGTGCCAGCAGCTTACTGCCTTCCTCTGGAAACGCCATATATTTT	CASSLLPSSGNAIYF
.	TRBV10-3	few	TRBJ2-1	TGTGCCATAGGACCAGACCGAAATGAGCAGTTCTTC	CAIGPDRNEQFF
.	TRBV2	.	TRBJ2-5	TGTGCCAGCAGTCCCCGGACAGCCCAGGAGACCCAGTACTTC	CASSPRTAQETQYF
.	TRBV2	.	TRBJ2-7	TGTGCCAGCAGTGTAAATAGCGGATTCTACGAGCAGTACTTC	CASSVNSGFYEQYF
.	TRBV5-1	few	TRBJ2-2	TGCGCCAGCAGCTTGATTGATGGGTATACCGGGGAGCTGTTTTTT	CASSLIDGYTGELFF